The entry that follows covers one T cell receptor (beta chain) sequence. The antigen is undetermined. V gave up 9 bases and J gave up 1 base, with 31 bases separating them. The V gene's germline CDR1 is LNHNV and CDR2 YYDKDF (reference sequence). This CDR3 has 20 residues. The data were taken from a study of T cell responses to AZD1222 COVID-19 vaccine. TCRdb's table, derived via immunoSEQ multiplex PCR, lists solely in-frame clones and lacks some. The sample lists about 140,000 clones, 92% occurring once. Overall study findings and caveats: When two AZD1222 doses had been given, Spike-specific TCR breadth and depth rose. Repertoire sampling happened only post peak T cell response. Clonal diversity may have been underestimated, and the donors were mostly white British, with more females than males.

This sequence originates from an adult who received the AZD1222 COVID-19 vaccine. The sample consisted of peripheral blood, taken 28 days after the second AZD1222 dose. V usage is TRBV15 and J usage is TRBJ2-1; D may correspond to TRBD1 or TRBD2 (6 bases each). Written as DNA, the CDR3 is TGTGCCACTAGTCCCTACGGGGAGCGGGTAGAAAGGGGGTCCTACAATGAGCAGTTCTTC. This encodes CATSPYGERVERGSYNEQFF.